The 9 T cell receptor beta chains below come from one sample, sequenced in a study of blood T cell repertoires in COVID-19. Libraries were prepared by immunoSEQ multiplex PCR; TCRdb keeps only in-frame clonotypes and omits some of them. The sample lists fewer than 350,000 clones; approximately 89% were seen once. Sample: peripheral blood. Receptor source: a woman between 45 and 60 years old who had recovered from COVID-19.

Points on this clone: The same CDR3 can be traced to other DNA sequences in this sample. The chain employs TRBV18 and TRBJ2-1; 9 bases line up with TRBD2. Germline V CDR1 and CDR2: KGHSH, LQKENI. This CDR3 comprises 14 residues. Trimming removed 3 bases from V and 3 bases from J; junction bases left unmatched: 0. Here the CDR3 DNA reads TGTGCCAGCTCACCTAGCGGGGGCTACAATGAGCAGTTCTTC. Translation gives CASSPSGGYNEQFF.

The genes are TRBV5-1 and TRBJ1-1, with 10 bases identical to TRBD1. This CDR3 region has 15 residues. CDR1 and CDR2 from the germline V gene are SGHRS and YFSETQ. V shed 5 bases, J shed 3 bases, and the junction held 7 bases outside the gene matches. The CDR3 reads CASRPRTGGDTEAFF. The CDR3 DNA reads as TGCGCCAGCAGACCTAGGACAGGGGGGGACACTGAAGCTTTCTTT.

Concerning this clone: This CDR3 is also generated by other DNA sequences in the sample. This CDR3 reads CASSQVRGSTEAFF. The CDR3 coding sequence is TGCGCCAGCAGCCAAGTTCGGGGTTCGACTGAAGCTTTCTTT. The J gene is TRBJ1-1, the V gene TRBV4-3; D not resolved. The CDR3 is 14 residues long. The V and J ends lost 1 base and 5 bases respectively, with 11 bases between them. Germline CDR1 and CDR2: LGHNA and YSLEER.

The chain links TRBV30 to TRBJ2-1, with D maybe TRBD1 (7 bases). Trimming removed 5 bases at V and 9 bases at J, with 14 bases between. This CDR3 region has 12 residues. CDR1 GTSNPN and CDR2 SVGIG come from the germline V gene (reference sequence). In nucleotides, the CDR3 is TGTGCCTGGGACTCAGGGGGAGGTGAGCAGTTCTTC. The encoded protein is CAWDSGGGEQFF. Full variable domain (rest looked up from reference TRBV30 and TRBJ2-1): SQTIHQWPATLVQPVGSPLSLECTVEGTSNPNLYWYRQAAGRGLQLLFYSVGIGQISSEVPQNLSASRPQDRQFILSSKKLLLSDSGFYLCAWDSGGGEQFFGPGTRLTVL.

Here the CDR3 reads CASSALSGGQPQHF. The CDR3 DNA is TGTGCCAGCAGTGCTTTGTCGGGGGGTCAGCCCCAGCATTTT. The rearrangement links TRBV2 to TRBJ1-5; D might be TRBD1 (5 bases). Trimming cost V 4 bases and J 6 bases, with 13 bases left between them. CDR1 is SNHLY, CDR2 FYNNEI, per germline. The CDR3 runs to 14 residues.

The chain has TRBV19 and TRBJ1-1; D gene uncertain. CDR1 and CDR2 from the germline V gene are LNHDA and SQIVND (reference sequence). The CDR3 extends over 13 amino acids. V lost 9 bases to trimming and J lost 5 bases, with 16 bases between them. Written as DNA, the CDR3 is TGTGCCAGCACCGGGGAGGAACCTACTGAAGCTTTCTTT. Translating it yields CASTGEEPTEAFF. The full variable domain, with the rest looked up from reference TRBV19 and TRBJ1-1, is DGGITQSPKYLFRKEGQNVTLSCEQNLNHDAMYWYRQDPGQGLRLIYYSQIVNDFQKGDIAEGYSVSREKKESFPLTVTSAQKNPTAFYLCASTGEEPTEAFFGQGTRLTVV.

The CDR3 region is CASSPDNQVGKLFF. The CDR3 nucleotides read TGTGCCAGCAGCCCAGATAACCAAGTTGGAAAACTGTTTTTT. This chain connects TRBV7-9 to TRBJ1-4, with D unclear. Deletions cut 5 bases from V and 10 bases from J, with 17 bases between. This CDR3 is 14 amino acids long. Germline lookup yields CDR1 SEHNR and CDR2 FQNEAQ (reference sequence).

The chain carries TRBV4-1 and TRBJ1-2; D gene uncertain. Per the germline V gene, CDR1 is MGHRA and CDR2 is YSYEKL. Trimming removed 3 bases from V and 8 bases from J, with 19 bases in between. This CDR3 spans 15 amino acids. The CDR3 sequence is CASSHGDIRPSGYTF. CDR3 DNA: TGCGCCAGCAGCCACGGTGACATACGCCCCAGCGGCTACACCTTC.

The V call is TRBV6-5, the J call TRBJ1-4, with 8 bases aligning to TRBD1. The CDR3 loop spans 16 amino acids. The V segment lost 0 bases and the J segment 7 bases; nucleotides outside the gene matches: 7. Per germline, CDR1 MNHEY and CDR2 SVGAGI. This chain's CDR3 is CASSYSMGQGAEKLFF. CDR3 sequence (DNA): TGTGCCAGCAGTTACTCGATGGGGCAGGGGGCTGAAAAACTGTTTTTT.